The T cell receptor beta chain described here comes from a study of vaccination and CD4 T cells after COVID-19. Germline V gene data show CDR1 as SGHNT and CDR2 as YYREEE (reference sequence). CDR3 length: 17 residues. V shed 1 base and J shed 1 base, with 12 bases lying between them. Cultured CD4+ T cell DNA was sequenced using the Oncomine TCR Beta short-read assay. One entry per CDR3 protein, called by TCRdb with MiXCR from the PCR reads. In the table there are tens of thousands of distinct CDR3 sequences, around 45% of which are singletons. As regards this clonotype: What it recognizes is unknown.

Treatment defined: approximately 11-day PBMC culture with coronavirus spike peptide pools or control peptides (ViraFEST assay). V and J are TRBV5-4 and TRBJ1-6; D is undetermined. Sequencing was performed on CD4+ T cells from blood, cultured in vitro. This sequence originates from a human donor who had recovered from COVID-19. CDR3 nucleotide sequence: TGTGCCAGCAGCTTGAATGAGGAAACTTCCTATAATTCACCCCTCCACTTT. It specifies CASSLNEETSYNSPLHF.